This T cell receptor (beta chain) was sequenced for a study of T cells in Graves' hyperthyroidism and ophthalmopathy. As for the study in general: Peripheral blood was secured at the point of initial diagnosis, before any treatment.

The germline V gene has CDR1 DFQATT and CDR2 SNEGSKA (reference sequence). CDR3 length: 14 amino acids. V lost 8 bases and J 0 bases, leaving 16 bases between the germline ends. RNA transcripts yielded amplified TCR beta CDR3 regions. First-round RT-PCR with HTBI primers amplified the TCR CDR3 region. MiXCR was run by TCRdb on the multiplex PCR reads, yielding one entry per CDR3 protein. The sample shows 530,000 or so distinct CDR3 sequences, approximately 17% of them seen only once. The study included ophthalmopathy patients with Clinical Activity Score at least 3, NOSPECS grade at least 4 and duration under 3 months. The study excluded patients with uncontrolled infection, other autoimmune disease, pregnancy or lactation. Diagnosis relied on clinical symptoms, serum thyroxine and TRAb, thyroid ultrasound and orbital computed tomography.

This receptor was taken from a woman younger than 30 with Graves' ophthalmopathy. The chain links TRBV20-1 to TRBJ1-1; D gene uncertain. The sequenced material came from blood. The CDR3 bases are TGCAGTTCTTCATGGGAGGAGTTGAACACTGAAGCTTTCTTT. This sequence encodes CSSSWEELNTEAFF.